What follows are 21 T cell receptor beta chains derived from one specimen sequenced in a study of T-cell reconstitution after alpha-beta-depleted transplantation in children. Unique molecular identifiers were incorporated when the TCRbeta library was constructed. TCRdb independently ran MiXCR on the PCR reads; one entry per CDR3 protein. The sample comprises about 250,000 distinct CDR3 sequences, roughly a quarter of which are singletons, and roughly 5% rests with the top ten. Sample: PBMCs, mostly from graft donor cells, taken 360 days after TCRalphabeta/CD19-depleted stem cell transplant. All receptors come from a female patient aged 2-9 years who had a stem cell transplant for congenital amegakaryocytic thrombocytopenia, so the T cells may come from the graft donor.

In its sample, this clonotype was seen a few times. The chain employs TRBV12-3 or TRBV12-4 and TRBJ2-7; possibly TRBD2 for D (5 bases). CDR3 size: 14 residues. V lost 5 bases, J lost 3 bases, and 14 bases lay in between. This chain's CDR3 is CASSPPGGHYEQYF. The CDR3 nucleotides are TGTGCCAGCAGTCCCCCCGGAGGCCACTACGAGCAGTACTTC.

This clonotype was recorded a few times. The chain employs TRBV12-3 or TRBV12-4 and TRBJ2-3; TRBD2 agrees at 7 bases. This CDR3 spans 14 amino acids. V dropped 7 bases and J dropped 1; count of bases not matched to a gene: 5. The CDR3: CASNPSGGTDTQYF. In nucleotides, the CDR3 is TGTGCCAGCAACCCTAGCGGAGGCACAGATACGCAGTATTTT.

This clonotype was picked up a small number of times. CDR3 DNA: TGCGCCAGCAGCACGACTAGCGTCAACAATGAGCAGTTCTTC. It translates to CASSTTSVNNEQFF. This chain connects TRBV5-1 to TRBJ2-1; TRBD2 aligns across 8 bases. The V gene's germline CDR1 is SGHRS and CDR2 YFSETQ. This CDR3 is 14 amino acids long. Trimming removed 4 bases from V and 5 bases from J; junction bases left unmatched: 5.

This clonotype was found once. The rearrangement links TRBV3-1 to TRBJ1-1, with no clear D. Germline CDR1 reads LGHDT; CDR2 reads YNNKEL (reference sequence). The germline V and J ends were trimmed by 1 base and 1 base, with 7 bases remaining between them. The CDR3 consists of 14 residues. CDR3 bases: TGTGCCAGCAGCCAAGCCGGGCAGAACACTGAAGCTTTCTTT. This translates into CASSQAGQNTEAFF.

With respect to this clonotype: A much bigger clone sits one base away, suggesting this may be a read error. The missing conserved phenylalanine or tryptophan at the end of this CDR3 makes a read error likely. The CDR3 nucleotides are TGTGCCAGCAGCCATTCGCGGAACACTGAAGCTTTCTGT. It translates to CASSHSRNTEAFC. The rearrangement joins TRBV14 to TRBJ1-1; D is unclear. V lost 3 bases to trimming and J lost 1 base, with 6 bases between them. The CDR3 extends over 13 amino acids. Germline CDR1 and CDR2: SGHDN and FVKESK.

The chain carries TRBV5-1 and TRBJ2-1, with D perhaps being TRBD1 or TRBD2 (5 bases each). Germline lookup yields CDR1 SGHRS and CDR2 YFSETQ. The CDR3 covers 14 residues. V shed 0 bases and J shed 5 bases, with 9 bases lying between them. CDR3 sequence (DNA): TGCGCCAGCAGCTTGGTCGGGGCTCACAATGAGCAGTTCTTC. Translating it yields CASSLVGAHNEQFF.

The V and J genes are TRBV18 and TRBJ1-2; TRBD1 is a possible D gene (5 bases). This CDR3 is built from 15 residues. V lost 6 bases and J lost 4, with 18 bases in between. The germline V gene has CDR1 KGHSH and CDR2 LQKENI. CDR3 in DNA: TGTGCCAGCTCTCCGGGGACGACCGCCCTCTATGGCTACACCTTC. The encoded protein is CASSPGTTALYGYTF. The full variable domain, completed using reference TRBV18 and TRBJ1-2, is NAGVMQNPRHLVRRRGQEARLRCSPMKGHSHVYWYRQLPEEGLKFMVYLQKENIIDESGMPKERFSAEFPKEGPSILRIQQVVRGDSAAYFCASSPGTTALYGYTFGSGTRLTVV.

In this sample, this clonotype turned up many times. The CDR3 is CAISESEWEETQYF. Written as DNA, the CDR3 is TGTGCCATCAGTGAGTCTGAGTGGGAAGAGACCCAGTACTTC. The chain employs TRBV10-3 and TRBJ2-5; unclear D gene. V lost 0 bases, J lost 3 bases, and 8 bases lay in between. The CDR3 length is 14 residues. The germline V gene encodes CDR1 ENHRY and CDR2 SYGVKD.

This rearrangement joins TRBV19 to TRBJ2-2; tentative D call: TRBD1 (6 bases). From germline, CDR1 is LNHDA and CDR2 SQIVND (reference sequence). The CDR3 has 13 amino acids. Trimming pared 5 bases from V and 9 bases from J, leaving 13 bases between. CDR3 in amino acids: CASSVNRVRELFF. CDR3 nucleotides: TGTGCCAGTAGTGTAAACAGGGTGCGGGAGCTGTTTTTT. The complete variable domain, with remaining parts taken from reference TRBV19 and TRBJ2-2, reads DGGITQSPKYLFRKEGQNVTLSCEQNLNHDAMYWYRQDPGQGLRLIYYSQIVNDFQKGDIAEGYSVSREKKESFPLTVTSAQKNPTAFYLCASSVNRVRELFFGEGSRLTVL.

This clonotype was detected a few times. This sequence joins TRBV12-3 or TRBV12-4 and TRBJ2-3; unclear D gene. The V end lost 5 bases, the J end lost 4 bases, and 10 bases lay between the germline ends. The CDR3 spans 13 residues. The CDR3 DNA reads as TGTGCCAGCAGTGAGACTGCCCCAGATACGCAGTATTTT. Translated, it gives CASSETAPDTQYF.

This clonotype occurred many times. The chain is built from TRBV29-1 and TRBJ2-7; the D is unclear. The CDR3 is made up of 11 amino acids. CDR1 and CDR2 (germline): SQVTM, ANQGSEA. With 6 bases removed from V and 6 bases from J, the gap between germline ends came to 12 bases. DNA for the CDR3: TGCAGCGTACGCATAGGGATCGAGCAGTACTTC. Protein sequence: CSVRIGIEQYF.

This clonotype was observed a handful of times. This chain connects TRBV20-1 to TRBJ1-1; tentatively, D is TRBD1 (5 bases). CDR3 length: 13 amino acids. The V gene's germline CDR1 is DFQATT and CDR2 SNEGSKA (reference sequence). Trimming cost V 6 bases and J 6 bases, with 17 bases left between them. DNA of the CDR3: TGCAGTGCACCTAGCCAGGGTGCGGCTGAAGCTTTCTTT. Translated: CSAPSQGAAEAFF.

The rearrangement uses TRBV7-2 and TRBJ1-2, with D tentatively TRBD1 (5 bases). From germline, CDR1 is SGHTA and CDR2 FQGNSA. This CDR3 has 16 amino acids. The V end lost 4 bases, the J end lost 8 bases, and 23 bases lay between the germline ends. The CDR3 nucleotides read TGTGCCAGCAGCTCGAATCGACCCGGGGGTAGTTGGGGCTACACCTTC. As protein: CASSSNRPGGSWGYTF.

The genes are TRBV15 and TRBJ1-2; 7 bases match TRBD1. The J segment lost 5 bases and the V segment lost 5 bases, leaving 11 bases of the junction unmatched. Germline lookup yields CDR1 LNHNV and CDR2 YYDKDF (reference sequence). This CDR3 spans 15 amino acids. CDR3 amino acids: CATSAIPGQRYGYTF. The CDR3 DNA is TGTGCCACCAGCGCTATTCCGGGACAGAGATATGGCTACACCTTC.

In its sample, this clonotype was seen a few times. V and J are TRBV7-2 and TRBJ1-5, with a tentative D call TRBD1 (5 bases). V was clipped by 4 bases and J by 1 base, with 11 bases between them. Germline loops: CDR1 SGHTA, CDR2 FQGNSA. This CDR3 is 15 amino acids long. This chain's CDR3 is CASSYRSGSNQPQHF. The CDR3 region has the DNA TGTGCCAGCAGCTACAGGTCGGGGAGCAATCAGCCCCAGCATTTT.

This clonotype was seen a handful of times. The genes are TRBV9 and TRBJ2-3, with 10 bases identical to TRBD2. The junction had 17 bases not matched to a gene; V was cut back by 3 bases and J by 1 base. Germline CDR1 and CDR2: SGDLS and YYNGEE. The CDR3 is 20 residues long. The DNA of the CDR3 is TGTGCCAGCAGCGACTCGGCTAGCGGGGGAAAGGCTCCTGGCACAGATACGCAGTATTTT. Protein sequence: CASSDSASGGKAPGTDTQYF.

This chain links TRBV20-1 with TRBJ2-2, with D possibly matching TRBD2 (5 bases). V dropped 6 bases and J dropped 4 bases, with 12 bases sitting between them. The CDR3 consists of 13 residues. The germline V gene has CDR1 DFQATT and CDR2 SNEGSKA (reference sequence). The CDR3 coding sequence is TGCAGTGCCTTGAGGGCCCGCACCGGGGAGCTGTTTTTT. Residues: CSALRARTGELFF.

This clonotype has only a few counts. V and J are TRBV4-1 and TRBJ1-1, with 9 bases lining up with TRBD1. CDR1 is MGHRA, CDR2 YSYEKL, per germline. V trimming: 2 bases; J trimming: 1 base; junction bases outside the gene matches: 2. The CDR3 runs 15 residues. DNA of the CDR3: TGCGCCAGCAGCCAACGACAGGGGGAGAACACTGAAGCTTTCTTT. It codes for CASSQRQGENTEAFF.

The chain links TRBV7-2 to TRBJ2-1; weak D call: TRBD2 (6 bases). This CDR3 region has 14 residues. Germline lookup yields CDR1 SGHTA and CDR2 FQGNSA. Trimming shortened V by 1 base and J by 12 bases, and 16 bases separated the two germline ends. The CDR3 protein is CASSLVAQGGRQFF. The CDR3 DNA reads TGTGCCAGCAGCTTAGTCGCTCAGGGAGGTCGGCAGTTCTTC.

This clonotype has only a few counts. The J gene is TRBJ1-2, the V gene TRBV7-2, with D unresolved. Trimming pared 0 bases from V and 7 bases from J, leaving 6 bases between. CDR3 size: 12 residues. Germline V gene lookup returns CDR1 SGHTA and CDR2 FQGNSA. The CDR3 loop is CASSLAGVGYTF. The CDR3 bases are TGTGCCAGCAGCTTAGCAGGAGTTGGCTACACCTTC. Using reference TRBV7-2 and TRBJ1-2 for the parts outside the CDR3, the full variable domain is GAGVSQSPSNKVTEKGKDVELRCDPISGHTALYWYRQSLGQGLEFLIYFQGNSAPDKSGLPSDRFSAERTGGSVSTLTIQRTQQEDSAVYLCASSLAGVGYTFGSGTRLTVV.

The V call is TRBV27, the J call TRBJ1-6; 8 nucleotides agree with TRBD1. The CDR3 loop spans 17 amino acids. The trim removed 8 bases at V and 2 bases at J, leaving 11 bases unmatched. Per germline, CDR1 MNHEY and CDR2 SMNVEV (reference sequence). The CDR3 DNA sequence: TGTGCCAGCGGCCCCAGACAGGGGTGGACCTATAATTCACCCCTCCACTTT. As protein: CASGPRQGWTYNSPLHF.